A single T cell receptor beta chain is shown here with its context. Its matching antigen is unknown. The record originates from a study of shared clonotypes between healthy human individuals. Whole-study findings and limits: Clonotypes shared by all four donors outscored non-shared clonotypes in generation probability.

The V and J ends lost 0 bases and 7 bases respectively, with 13 bases between them. Germline V gene lookup returns CDR1 LNHDA and CDR2 SQIVND (reference sequence). The CDR3 runs to 15 residues. Per the study methods: As immunoSEQ supplied junction-only sequences (without quality scores), filtering differed. Sequencing used immunoSEQ multiplex PCR; TCRdb keeps in-frame clones, though not all of them. V and J calls and clone size follow that table, whereas D and trimming were derived from the DNA. The sample yields about 1,900,000 clones, roughly 95% seen once. Only CD45RO-negative cells positively selected for CCR7 counted as naive CD8 cells, so terminally differentiated effector memory CD45RA+ cells were excluded.

The receptor's source is a man younger than 30 in good health. What was sequenced was naive CD8+ T cells sorted from blood. This chain links TRBV19 with TRBJ2-1, with a tentative D call TRBD2 (6 bases). In DNA, the CDR3 is TGTGCCAGTAGTATAGATGGGACTCAAGCTAATGAGCAGTTCTTC. This encodes CASSIDGTQANEQFF.